Listed below are T cell receptor beta chains from one sample, sequenced in a study of CD8+ T cells in alopecia areata. The protocol was immunoSEQ multiplex PCR, while the TCRdb copy is restricted to in-frame clones and leaves out a portion. The sample comprises roughly 73,000 clones, approximately 30% of which are singletons, and under 15% rests with the top ten. The input for sequencing was CD8+ T cells sorted from blood, taken at week 4, from a patient treated with tofacitinib. The receptors come from a human donor with alopecia areata. CDR3s leave out the opening cysteine and the closing phenylalanine or tryptophan. D genes are given only for firm matches.

v_call: TRBV9
d_call: TRBD2
cdr3_aa: ASSVGGRAGAGELF

v_call: TRBV9
d_call: -
cdr3_aa: ASSQGGYEQY

v_call: TRBV7-6
d_call: -
cdr3_aa: ASSLVLAGNEQF

v_call: TRBV29-1
d_call: TRBD1
cdr3_aa: SVGTGIYEQY

v_call: TRBV9
d_call: -
cdr3_aa: ASSGMVDEQF

v_call: TRBV11-2
d_call: -
cdr3_aa: ASSLGPPPEQY

v_call: TRBV27
d_call: -
cdr3_aa: ASSLGLGKPQH

v_call: TRBV5-1
d_call: -
cdr3_aa: ASSLRVQETQY

v_call: TRBV27
d_call: -
cdr3_aa: ASWVYNYGYT

v_call: TRBV27
d_call: -
cdr3_aa: ASSTSYEQY

v_call: TRBV5-1
d_call: -
cdr3_aa: ASIRDSDTDTQY

v_call: TRBV4-1
d_call: -
cdr3_aa: ASRPRGTGELF

v_call: TRBV5-6
d_call: -
cdr3_aa: ASSLGAPTSTDTQY

v_call: TRBV13
d_call: -
cdr3_aa: ASSLNSNQPQH

v_call: TRBV15
d_call: -
cdr3_aa: ATEGVVAGELF

v_call: TRBV29-1
d_call: TRBD2
cdr3_aa: SVESAGGPGHTDTQY

v_call: TRBV12-5
d_call: TRBD2
cdr3_aa: ASGTGGESYNEQF

v_call: TRBV19
d_call: TRBD2
cdr3_aa: ASSVGLAGASEQY

v_call: TRBV29-1
d_call: -
cdr3_aa: SVEAGRENEQF

v_call: TRBV2
d_call: -
cdr3_aa: ASRAKSGHGLSGANVLT

v_call: TRBV6-6
d_call: -
cdr3_aa: ASSFLEELF

v_call: TRBV29-1
d_call: -
cdr3_aa: SVGQVSNQPQH

v_call: TRBV29-1
d_call: TRBD2
cdr3_aa: SVEAWLAGASYEQY

v_call: TRBV29-1
d_call: TRBD2
cdr3_aa: SVDRASGSSDTQY

v_call: TRBV6-5
d_call: -
cdr3_aa: ASSYSVSAPNEQF

v_call: TRBV7-2
d_call: -
cdr3_aa: ASSLVGGRDYT

v_call: TRBV29-1
d_call: TRBD2
cdr3_aa: SGEGLAGRNEQF